This T cell receptor (beta chain) stems from a study of T cell clonotyping in hematopoietic cell transplantation. Time point: recipient sample about 28 days before transplant, after cytoreduction. The germline CDR1 and CDR2 sequences are SGHAT and FQNNGV. Trimming took 1 base from V and 7 from J, leaving 11 bases between them. This CDR3 contains 13 residues. This clone was detected only once. This table comes from immunoSEQ multiplex PCR, and its TCRdb copy is limited to in-frame clones, with some not included. The sample lists approximately 80,000 clones, 96% seen once, with roughly 1.5% in the top ten.

The V and J genes are TRBV11-2 and TRBJ2-7, with D unresolved. The material was peripheral blood mononuclear cells, obtained before stem cell transplant. This sequence originates from a woman aged 50 to 60 with acute myeloid leukemia. Some clones in this sample may be carry-over from other donors' samples. The CDR3 DNA follows: TGTGCCAGCAGCTTAGCGAGCGACCTTGAGCAGTACTTC. Encoded protein: CASSLASDLEQYF.